This entry is about one T cell receptor beta chain. As yet, its antigen is unknown. The sample is drawn from a study of vaccination effects on CD4 cells after COVID-19. Study-wide points: Clonal contraction was marked in infection- and vaccine-induced clones late after vaccination.

Assay used: immunoSEQ multiplex PCR; TCRdb lists only in-frame clones, some missing. The repertoire includes tens of thousands of clones, approximately 73% of them detected once, and 11% sits in the top ten. CD4+ T cell isolation took place after about 11 days of culture. The specimen was CD4+ T cells from PBMCs cultured without peptide, collected before COVID-19 vaccination. The receptor's source is a human donor who received a COVID-19 vaccine.

This chain's CDR3 is CASSNRAAGTEAFF. CDR3 nucleotides: TGTGCCAGCAGTAACAGGGCGGCGGGCACTGAAGCTTTCTTT. The chain has TRBV2 and TRBJ1-1; D may be TRBD1 (6 bases). The ends were cut back, 5 bases at V and 4 bases at J, with 14 bases in the middle. CDR1 and CDR2 from the germline V gene are SNHLY and FYNNEI. The CDR3 extends over 14 amino acids.